This TCR beta chain derives from a study of blood T cell repertoires in COVID-19. Methods used by the authors: Reference gene primers were amplified, and this amplification served to estimate nucleated cell counts. Assay used: immunoSEQ multiplex PCR; TCRdb lists only in-frame clones, some missing. That table gives V, J and clone size, and the DNA gave D and trimming. The data hold some 140,000 clones, with 75% to 90% observed a single time. Losses at the gene ends were 3 bases for V and 2 bases for J; bases not matched to a gene: 6. The length of the CDR3 is 16 residues. Per germline, CDR1 ENHRY and CDR2 SYGVKD.

The receptor comes from a human donor in a cohort sampled during active COVID-19. The specimen was peripheral blood. The chain has TRBV10-3 and TRBJ2-2, with 7 bases aligning to TRBD1. Here the CDR3 reads CAISDSGTDNTGELFF. The CDR3 DNA reads TGTGCCATCAGTGATTCCGGGACAGATAACACCGGGGAGCTGTTTTTT.